Described below is a single T cell receptor (beta chain) sequence and its context. The target antigen is unknown. This sample stems from a study of T cell responses to AZD1222 COVID-19 vaccine. Study results and limitations: After the peak T cell response, and only then, were repertoires sampled. Among vaccine-associated CD4 TCRs, coverage spanned spike, with dominance at 160-218 and 743-854. Reportedly, nearly half the spike-specific TCRs target unmutated variant regions.

Clones were read by immunoSEQ multiplex PCR, and TCRdb kept only the in-frame ones, dropping some. The table has about 140,000 clones, under 95% seen once. The germline V gene has CDR1 LGHDT and CDR2 YNNKEL (reference sequence). With 0 bases removed from V and 3 bases from J, the gap between germline ends came to 15 bases. CDR3 size: 17 residues. The gene calls are TRBV3-1 (or the pseudogene TRBV3-2) and TRBJ2-1; D perhaps matches TRBD2 (6 bases). The sample was peripheral blood, taken on day 0 of AZD1222 vaccination. This clonotype was obtained from an adult in good health. In DNA, the CDR3 is TGTGCCAGCAGCCAAGATAGGACGGGAGCGGACTACAATGAGCAGTTCTTC. It encodes CASSQDRTGADYNEQFF.